This T cell receptor (beta chain) originates from a study of CD8+ T cells in alopecia areata. There are 15 residues in the CDR3. The germline V gene has CDR1 LNHNV and CDR2 YYDKDF (reference sequence). V was shortened by 2 bases and J by 2 bases, with 13 bases between the two germline ends. Extracted from the samples, RNA was reverse transcribed into cDNA to serve as the sequencing template. Sequenced by immunoSEQ multiplex PCR; TCRdb stores in-frame clones only, minus some. The repertoire holds some 150,000 clones, with 58% as singletons. Treatment indicated: oral pan-JAK inhibitor, 5-10 mg twice daily.

The chain employs TRBV15 and TRBJ2-7; possibly TRBD1 for D (6 bases). This clonotype was obtained from a human donor with alopecia areata. The sequences come from CD4+ T cells sorted from blood, collected at approximately week 61, from a patient treated with tofacitinib. DNA for the CDR3: TGTGCCACCAGCAGATCCCCTACAGGGACCTACGAGCAGTACTTC. As protein: CATSRSPTGTYEQYF.